The sample holds a few counts of the clone carrying this T cell receptor (beta chain). As yet, its antigen is unknown. Germline trimming cut 6 bases from V and 4 bases from J; bases unmatched to any gene: 13. The CDR3 sequence is 18 residues long. The germline V gene has CDR1 MNHEY and CDR2 SVGEGT. These data belong to a study of naive and memory T cell subsets. Overall study findings and caveats: Especially in CD8 cells, naive repertoires contained a few larger clonotypes, possibly CD45RA-re-expressing memory cells.

The beta constant-region primer was an equimolar mix of two oligonucleotides covering TRBC1 and TRBC2. Four rounds of PCR amplified the ligated cDNA using nested alpha and beta constant-region primers plus SP2. TCRdb reanalysed the UMI-ligation and nested PCR reads using MiXCR and keeps one entry per CDR3 protein. Of approximately 140,000 distinct CDR3 sequences in the sample, 15% to 25% were seen once. Material for sequencing was naive CD8+ T cells from blood. The rearrangement links TRBV6-2 or TRBV6-3 to TRBJ1-5, with 12 bases matching TRBD1. The TCR comes from a human donor in good health. The CDR3 protein is CASSPSGTGGFGNQPQHF. CDR3 sequence (DNA): TGTGCCAGCAGCCCGTCCGGGACAGGGGGCTTCGGGAATCAGCCCCAGCATTTT.